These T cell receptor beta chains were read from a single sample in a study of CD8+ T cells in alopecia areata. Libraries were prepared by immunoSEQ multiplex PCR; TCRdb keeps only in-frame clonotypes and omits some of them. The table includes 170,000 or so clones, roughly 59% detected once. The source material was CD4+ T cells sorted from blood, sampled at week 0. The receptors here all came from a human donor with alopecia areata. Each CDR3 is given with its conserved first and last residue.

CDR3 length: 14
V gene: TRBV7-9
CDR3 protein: CASSCTGTFSPLHF

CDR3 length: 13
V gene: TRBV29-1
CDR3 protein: CSVEGRAKTEAFF

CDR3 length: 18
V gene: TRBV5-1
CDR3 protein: CASSFVQAARSSTDTQYF

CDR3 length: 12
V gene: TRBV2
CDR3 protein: CASTEDGEEAFF

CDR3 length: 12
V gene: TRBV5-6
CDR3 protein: CASSSRPYEQYF

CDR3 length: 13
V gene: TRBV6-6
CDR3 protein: CASSYPSPAEAFF

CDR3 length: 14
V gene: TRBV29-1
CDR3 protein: CSVAQGEAKNIQYF

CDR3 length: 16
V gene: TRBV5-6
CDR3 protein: CASSLWWGQGAYEQYF

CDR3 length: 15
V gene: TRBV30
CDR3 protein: CAWSRQTGGATEAFF

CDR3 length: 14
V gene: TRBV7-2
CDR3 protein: CASSLGTDSYGYTF

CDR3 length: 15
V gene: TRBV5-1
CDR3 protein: CASSRAQGVKNIQYF

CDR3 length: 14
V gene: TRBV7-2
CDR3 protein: CASSFYGGYNEQFF

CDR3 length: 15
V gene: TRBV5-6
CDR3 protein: CASSLEGKELYEQYF

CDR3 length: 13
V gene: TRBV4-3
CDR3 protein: CASSQERHNEQFF

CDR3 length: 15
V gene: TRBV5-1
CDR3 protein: CASSSGPGPNTEAFF

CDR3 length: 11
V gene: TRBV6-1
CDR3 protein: CASTSNQPQHF

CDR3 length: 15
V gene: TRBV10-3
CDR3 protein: CAISDPLGPHNEQFF

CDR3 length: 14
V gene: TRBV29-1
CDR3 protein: CSGRGPSRGDTQYF

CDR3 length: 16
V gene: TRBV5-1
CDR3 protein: CASSLSGTSGANVLTF

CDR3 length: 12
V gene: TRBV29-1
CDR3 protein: CSAKGARYEQYF

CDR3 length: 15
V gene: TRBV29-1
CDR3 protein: CSVAGQGAGTGELFF

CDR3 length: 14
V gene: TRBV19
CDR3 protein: CASSNNGQTRGYTF

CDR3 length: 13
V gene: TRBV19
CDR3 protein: CASTGQGGYGYTF

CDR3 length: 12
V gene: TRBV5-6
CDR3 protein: CASSLDTGELFF

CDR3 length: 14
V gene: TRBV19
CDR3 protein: CASSALSGANVLTF

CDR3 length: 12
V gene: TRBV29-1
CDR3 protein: CSAGTFGYGYTF

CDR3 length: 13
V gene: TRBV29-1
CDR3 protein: CSVSRRLNTEAFF

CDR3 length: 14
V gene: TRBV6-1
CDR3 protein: CASRRGSRSYEQYF

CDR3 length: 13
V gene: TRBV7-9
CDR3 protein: CATKGQGKTEAFF

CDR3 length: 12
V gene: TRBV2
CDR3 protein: CASSGGQETQYF

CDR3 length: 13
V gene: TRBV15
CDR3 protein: CATSRGVPGPQHF

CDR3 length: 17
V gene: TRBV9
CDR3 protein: CASSVDPPGLAEDEQYF

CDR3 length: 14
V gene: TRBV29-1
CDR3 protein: CSTRDTQTTGELFF

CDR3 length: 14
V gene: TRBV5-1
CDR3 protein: CASSPRRAEETQYF

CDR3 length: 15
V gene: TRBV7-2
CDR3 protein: CASSLAGTVGDEQFF

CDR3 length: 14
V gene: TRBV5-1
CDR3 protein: CASSSRQTTGELFF

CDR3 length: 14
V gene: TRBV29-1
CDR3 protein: CSVAGRLGNTEAFF

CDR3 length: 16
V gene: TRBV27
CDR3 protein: CASSSASGGAKETQYF

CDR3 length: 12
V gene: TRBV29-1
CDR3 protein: CSFFGRGTEAFF

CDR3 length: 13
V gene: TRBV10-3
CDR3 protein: CAISVARDNEQFF

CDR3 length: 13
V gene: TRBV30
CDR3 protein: CAWSAERRNTIYF

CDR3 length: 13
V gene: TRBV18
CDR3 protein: CASSSSGSNEQFF

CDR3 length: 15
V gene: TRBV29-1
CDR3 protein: CSVERRQTLNTEAFF

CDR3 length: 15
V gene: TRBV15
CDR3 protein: CATSRDSWTVEKLFF

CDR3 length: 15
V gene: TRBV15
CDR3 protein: CATSSGTGVENEQFF

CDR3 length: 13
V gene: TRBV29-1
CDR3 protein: CSVELTGGTGYTF

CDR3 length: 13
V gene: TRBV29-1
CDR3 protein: CSVATGGGTEAFF

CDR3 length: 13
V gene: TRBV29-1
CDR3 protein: CSVRDNPTNEQFF

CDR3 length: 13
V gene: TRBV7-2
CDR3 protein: CASSSLGSYEQYF

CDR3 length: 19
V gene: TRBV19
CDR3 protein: CASSRRSAGPGSGANVLTF